These T cell receptor beta chains were read from a single sample in a study of early stage breast cancer tumors. The table came from immunoSEQ multiplex PCR; TCRdb's copy has only in-frame clones and leaves some out. The table has about 72,000 clones, roughly 84% seen once; the top ten hold under 4%. Sequencing input: blood. The receptors originated from a person between 60 and 70 years old with breast cancer. CDR3s include the opening cysteine and the closing phenylalanine or tryptophan. A D gene is named only where the DNA matches it firmly. A clone size is listed for some rows: how often the clone was seen (once, few, many), or a class if it is expanded.

J gene: TRBJ2-5
CDR3 length: 15
D gene: NA
V gene: TRBV7-6
clone size: NA
CDR3 DNA: TGTGCCAGCAGCTTAGCGAGGGACGGGAGACAGACCCAGTACTTC
CDR3 protein: CASSLARDGRQTQYF

J gene: TRBJ1-1
CDR3 length: 11
D gene: TRBD1
V gene: TRBV20-1
clone size: NA
CDR3 DNA: TGCAGTGCTAGTGCTAACAGGGGAGCTTTCTTT
CDR3 protein: CSASANRGAFF

J gene: TRBJ2-1
CDR3 length: 11
D gene: NA
V gene: TRBV6-1
clone size: NA
CDR3 DNA: TGTGCCAGCAGTGAACGCGATGAGCAGTTCTTC
CDR3 protein: CASSERDEQFF

J gene: TRBJ1-1
CDR3 length: 15
D gene: NA
V gene: TRBV10-3
clone size: NA
CDR3 DNA: TGTGCCATCAGTACTCAGGGCAGGATGAACACTGAAGCTTTCTTT
CDR3 protein: CAISTQGRMNTEAFF

J gene: TRBJ2-2
CDR3 length: 13
D gene: NA
V gene: TRBV6-5
clone size: few
CDR3 DNA: TGTGCCAGCCGACCTATGCGCACCGGGGAGCTGTTTTTT
CDR3 protein: CASRPMRTGELFF

J gene: TRBJ2-7
CDR3 length: 12
D gene: NA
V gene: TRBV25-1
clone size: once
CDR3 DNA: TGTGTGGTCCCCGGGATCGCCTACGAGCAGTACTTC
CDR3 protein: CVVPGIAYEQYF

J gene: TRBJ2-1
CDR3 length: 12
D gene: NA
V gene: TRBV29-1
clone size: NA
CDR3 DNA: TGCAGCACTTCGAGGGGGGCGGAGGAGCAGTTCTTC
CDR3 protein: CSTSRGAEEQFF

J gene: TRBJ1-4
CDR3 length: 12
D gene: NA
V gene: TRBV28
clone size: NA
CDR3 DNA: TGTGCCAGCAGTCCCCAAGTGGAAAAACTGTTTTTT
CDR3 protein: CASSPQVEKLFF

J gene: TRBJ2-7
CDR3 length: 12
D gene: NA
V gene: TRBV7-2
clone size: NA
CDR3 DNA: TGTGCCAGCAGCCTTAGTCGTCACGAGCAGTACTTC
CDR3 protein: CASSLSRHEQYF

J gene: TRBJ2-7
CDR3 length: 15
D gene: NA
V gene: TRBV4-3
clone size: NA
CDR3 DNA: TGCGCCAGCAGCCAAGAACGACTTAGTTCCTACGAGCAGTACTTC
CDR3 protein: CASSQERLSSYEQYF

J gene: TRBJ2-3
CDR3 length: 16
D gene: NA
V gene: TRBV5-6
clone size: NA
CDR3 DNA: TGTGCCAGCAGCTTCATGGGGGGGGCTGATCAGGTTACGCAGTATTTT
CDR3 protein: CASSFMGGADQVTQYF

J gene: TRBJ1-5
CDR3 length: 14
D gene: NA
V gene: TRBV2
clone size: NA
CDR3 DNA: TGTGCCAGCAAGGACACTTATAGCAATCAGCCCCAGCATTTT
CDR3 protein: CASKDTYSNQPQHF

J gene: TRBJ2-2
CDR3 length: 16
D gene: NA
V gene: TRBV5-4
clone size: NA
CDR3 DNA: TGTGCCAGCAGCCCCGCGACAAACCCGAACACCGGGGAGCTGTTTTTT
CDR3 protein: CASSPATNPNTGELFF

J gene: TRBJ2-3
CDR3 length: 13
D gene: NA
V gene: TRBV5-1
clone size: once
CDR3 DNA: TGCGCCAGCAGCACCGGACCTGTAGATACGCAGTATTTT
CDR3 protein: CASSTGPVDTQYF

J gene: TRBJ2-2
CDR3 length: 16
D gene: NA
V gene: TRBV7-2
clone size: NA
CDR3 DNA: TGTGCCAGTACGCTTCCGCGGCAGAGCGGTACCGGGGAGCTGTTTTTT
CDR3 protein: CASTLPRQSGTGELFF

J gene: TRBJ1-3
CDR3 length: 14
D gene: NA
V gene: TRBV7-9
clone size: NA
CDR3 DNA: TGTGCCAGCAGCTCCGGTGGCGGCGGAAACACCATATATTTT
CDR3 protein: CASSSGGGGNTIYF

J gene: TRBJ2-7
CDR3 length: 16
D gene: TRBD2
V gene: TRBV13
clone size: NA
CDR3 DNA: TGTGCCAGCAGCTTGCTAGCGGGGGGATACGAGGGCGAGCAGTACTTC
CDR3 protein: CASSLLAGGYEGEQYF

J gene: TRBJ2-7
CDR3 length: 12
D gene: NA
V gene: TRBV18
clone size: once
CDR3 DNA: TGTGCCAGCTCACCTTACGGGCTCGAGCAGTACTTC
CDR3 protein: CASSPYGLEQYF

J gene: TRBJ1-5
CDR3 length: 15
D gene: NA
V gene: TRBV6-5
clone size: once
CDR3 DNA: TGTGCCAGCAGTTACTCGACGCAGGGTGGTCAGCCCCAGCATTTT
CDR3 protein: CASSYSTQGGQPQHF

J gene: TRBJ2-1
CDR3 length: 16
D gene: NA
V gene: TRBV21-1
clone size: NA
CDR3 DNA: TGTGCCAGCAGCAAAGGGGCCCTTTTGTCCCGGAATGAGCAGTTCTTC
CDR3 protein: CASSKGALLSRNEQFF

J gene: TRBJ2-2
CDR3 length: 13
D gene: NA
V gene: TRBV30
clone size: few
CDR3 DNA: TGTGCCCATGGTTTTGTTGACACCGGGGAGCTGTTTTTT
CDR3 protein: CAHGFVDTGELFF

J gene: TRBJ2-3
CDR3 length: 13
D gene: NA
V gene: TRBV7-9
clone size: NA
CDR3 DNA: TGTGCCAGCAGCCTCTTCAGCACAGATACGCAGTATTTT
CDR3 protein: CASSLFSTDTQYF

J gene: TRBJ2-2
CDR3 length: 14
D gene: NA
V gene: TRBV9
clone size: few
CDR3 DNA: TGTGCCAGCAGCGTAGCGGCGAACACCGGGGAGCTGTTTTTT
CDR3 protein: CASSVAANTGELFF

J gene: TRBJ1-4
CDR3 length: 13
D gene: NA
V gene: TRBV27
clone size: few
CDR3 DNA: TGTGCCAGCAGACAGGGAATACGGGCCAAACTGTTTTTT
CDR3 protein: CASRQGIRAKLFF

J gene: TRBJ2-5
CDR3 length: 13
D gene: NA
V gene: TRBV5-8
clone size: NA
CDR3 DNA: TGTGCCAGCAGCTTGCGGGGATCGAAGACCCAGTACTTC
CDR3 protein: CASSLRGSKTQYF

J gene: TRBJ2-3
CDR3 length: 14
D gene: TRBD1
V gene: TRBV7-9
clone size: NA
CDR3 DNA: TGTGCCAGCAGCTGGTGGCAGGGGGCAGATACGCAGTATTTT
CDR3 protein: CASSWWQGADTQYF

J gene: TRBJ2-3
CDR3 length: 14
D gene: NA
V gene: TRBV18
clone size: NA
CDR3 DNA: TGTGCCAGCTCACCGGACGGGGGCCCAGATACGCAGTATTTT
CDR3 protein: CASSPDGGPDTQYF

J gene: TRBJ2-5
CDR3 length: 12
D gene: NA
V gene: TRBV9
clone size: NA
CDR3 DNA: TGTGCCAGCAGCAAAAACCAAGAGACCCAGTACTTC
CDR3 protein: CASSKNQETQYF

J gene: TRBJ1-6
CDR3 length: 13
D gene: NA
V gene: TRBV6-6
clone size: NA
CDR3 DNA: TGTGCCAGCAGTTACGTAGGGTATTCACCCCTCCACTTT
CDR3 protein: CASSYVGYSPLHF

J gene: TRBJ2-5
CDR3 length: 15
D gene: NA
V gene: TRBV6-1
clone size: once
CDR3 DNA: TGTGCCAGCAGCGATATCTTTTCCGTGGGAGAGACCCAGTACTTC
CDR3 protein: CASSDIFSVGETQYF

J gene: TRBJ2-7
CDR3 length: 16
D gene: TRBD1
V gene: TRBV4-3
clone size: NA
CDR3 DNA: TGCGCCAGCAGCCAAGATGATAGGGACAGACACTACGAGCAGTACTTC
CDR3 protein: CASSQDDRDRHYEQYF

J gene: TRBJ2-7
CDR3 length: 14
D gene: TRBD2
V gene: TRBV6-5
clone size: NA
CDR3 DNA: TGTGCCAGCAGACTGGCTAGCGGAGGCTACGAGCAGTACTTC
CDR3 protein: CASRLASGGYEQYF

J gene: TRBJ2-7
CDR3 length: 14
D gene: TRBD1
V gene: TRBV5-4
clone size: NA
CDR3 DNA: TGTGCCAGCAGCACCCGGGACAGCCCCTACGAGCAGTACTTC
CDR3 protein: CASSTRDSPYEQYF